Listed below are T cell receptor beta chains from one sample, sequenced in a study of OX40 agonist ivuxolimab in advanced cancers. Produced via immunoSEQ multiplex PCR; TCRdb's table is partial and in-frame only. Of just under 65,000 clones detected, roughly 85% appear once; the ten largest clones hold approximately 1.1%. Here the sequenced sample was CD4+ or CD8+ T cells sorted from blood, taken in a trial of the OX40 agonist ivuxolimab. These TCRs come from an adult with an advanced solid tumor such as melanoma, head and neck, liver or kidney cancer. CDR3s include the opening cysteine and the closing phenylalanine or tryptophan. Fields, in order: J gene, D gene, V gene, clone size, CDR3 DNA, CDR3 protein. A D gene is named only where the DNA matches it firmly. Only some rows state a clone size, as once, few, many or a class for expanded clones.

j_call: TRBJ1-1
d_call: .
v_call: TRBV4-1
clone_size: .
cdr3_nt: TGCGCCAGCAGCCAAGATGTCGCGGAGAACACTGAAGCTTTCTTT
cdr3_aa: CASSQDVAENTEAFF

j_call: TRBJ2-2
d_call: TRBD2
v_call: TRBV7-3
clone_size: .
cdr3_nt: TGTGCCAGCAGCTTTGCAGCGGGAGTGAACACCGGGGAGCTGTTTTTT
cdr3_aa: CASSFAAGVNTGELFF

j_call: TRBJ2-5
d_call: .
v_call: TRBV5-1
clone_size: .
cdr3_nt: TGCGCCAGCAGCTTGGGCAGCGTCGAGACCCAGTACTTC
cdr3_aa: CASSLGSVETQYF

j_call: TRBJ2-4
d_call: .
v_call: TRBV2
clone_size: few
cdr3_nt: TGTGCCAGCAGTGAGGGGGGCAAAAACATTCAGTACTTC
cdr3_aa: CASSEGGKNIQYF

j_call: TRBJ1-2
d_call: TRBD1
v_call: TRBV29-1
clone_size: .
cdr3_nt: TGCAGTGCCGGGACAGACCTCTATGGCTACACCTTC
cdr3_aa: CSAGTDLYGYTF

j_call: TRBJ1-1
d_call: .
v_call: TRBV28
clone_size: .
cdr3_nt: TGTGCCAGCAGTCTCCGTAATACTGAAGCTTTCTTT
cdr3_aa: CASSLRNTEAFF

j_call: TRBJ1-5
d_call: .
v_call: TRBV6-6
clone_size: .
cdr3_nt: TGTGCCAGCAGAGCCAACAATCAGCCCCAGCATTTT
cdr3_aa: CASRANNQPQHF

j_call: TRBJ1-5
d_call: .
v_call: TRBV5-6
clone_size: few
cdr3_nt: TGTGCCAGCAGCCCAGGGAACAGCAATCAGCCCCAGCATTTT
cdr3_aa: CASSPGNSNQPQHF

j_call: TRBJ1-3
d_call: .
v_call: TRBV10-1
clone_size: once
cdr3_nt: TGCGCCAGCAGTGAGTCCGGGACTGGAAACACCATATATTTT
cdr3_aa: CASSESGTGNTIYF

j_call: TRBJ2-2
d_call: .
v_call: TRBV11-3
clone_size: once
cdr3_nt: TGTGCCAGCAGCTTACAGGACGCGAACACCGGGGAGCTGTTTTTT
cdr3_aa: CASSLQDANTGELFF

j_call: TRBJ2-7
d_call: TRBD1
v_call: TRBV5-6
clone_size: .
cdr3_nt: TGTGCCAGCAGCTTCTGGGACAGGGGTGGCGAGCAGTACTTC
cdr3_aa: CASSFWDRGGEQYF

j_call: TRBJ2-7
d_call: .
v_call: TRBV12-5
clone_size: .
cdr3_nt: TGTGCTAGTGGTATTAACCCCATAGCGGCAACCTACGAGCAGTACTTC
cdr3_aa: CASGINPIAATYEQYF

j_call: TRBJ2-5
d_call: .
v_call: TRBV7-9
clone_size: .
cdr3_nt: TGTGCCAGCAGCCCTCTGGAGGAGACCCAGTACTTC
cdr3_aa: CASSPLEETQYF

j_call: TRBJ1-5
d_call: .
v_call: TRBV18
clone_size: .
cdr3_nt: TGTGCCAGCTCACCAGGGCAGTCTCAGCCCCAGCATTTT
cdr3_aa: CASSPGQSQPQHF

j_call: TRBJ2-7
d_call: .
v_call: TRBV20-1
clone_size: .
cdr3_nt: TGCAGTGCTAACCATGACTACGAGCAGTACTTC
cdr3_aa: CSANHDYEQYF

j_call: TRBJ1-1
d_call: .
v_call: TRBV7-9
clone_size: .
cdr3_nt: TGTGCCAGCAGCCTTTACACTGAAGCTTTCTTT
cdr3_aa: CASSLYTEAFF

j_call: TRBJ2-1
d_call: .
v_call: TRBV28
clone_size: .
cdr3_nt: TGTGCCAGCAGTTTGGGGTCCAGCTCCTACAATGAGCAGTTCTTC
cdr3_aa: CASSLGSSSYNEQFF

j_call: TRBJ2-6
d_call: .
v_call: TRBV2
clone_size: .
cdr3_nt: TGTGCCAGCAGTGAGGGGGCTGGGGCCAACGTCCTGACTTTC
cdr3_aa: CASSEGAGANVLTF

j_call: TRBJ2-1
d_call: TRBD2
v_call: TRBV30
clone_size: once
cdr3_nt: TGTGCCTGGGATAAATCAGCGGGAGGGCCCGGTAATGAGCAGTTCTTC
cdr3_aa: CAWDKSAGGPGNEQFF

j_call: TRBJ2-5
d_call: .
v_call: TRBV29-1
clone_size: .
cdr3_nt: TGCAGCGTTGGGTCGGGGGCGATCCAAGAGACCCAGTACTTC
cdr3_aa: CSVGSGAIQETQYF

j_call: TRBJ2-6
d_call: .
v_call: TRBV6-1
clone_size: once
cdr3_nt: TGTGCCAGCAGTGGAACAGGGACCTCTGGGGCCAACGTCCTGACTTTC
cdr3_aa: CASSGTGTSGANVLTF

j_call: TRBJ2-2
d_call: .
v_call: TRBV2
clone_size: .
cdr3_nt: TGTGCCAGCAGTGAAGTAGCTAGGTCGAACACCGGGGAGCTGTTTTTT
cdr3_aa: CASSEVARSNTGELFF

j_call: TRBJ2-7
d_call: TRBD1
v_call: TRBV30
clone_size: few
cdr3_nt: TGTGCCTGGAGGGGGACAGGGGGCAGGTACGAGCAGTACTTC
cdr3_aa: CAWRGTGGRYEQYF

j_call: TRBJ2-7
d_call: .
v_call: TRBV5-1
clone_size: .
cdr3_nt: TGCGCCAGCAGCTTCGGTCTAGCGCTAGACGAGCAGTACTTC
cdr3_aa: CASSFGLALDEQYF

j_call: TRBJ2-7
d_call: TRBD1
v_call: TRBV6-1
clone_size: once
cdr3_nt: TGTGCCAGCAGTGTTGGCGGACAGGACTACGAGCAGTACTTC
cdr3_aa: CASSVGGQDYEQYF

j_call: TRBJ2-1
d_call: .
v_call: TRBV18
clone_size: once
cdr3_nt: TGTGCCGACACAGGGTACAATGAGCAGTTCTTC
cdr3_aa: CADTGYNEQFF

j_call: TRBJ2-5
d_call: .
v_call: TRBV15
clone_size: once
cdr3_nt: TGTGCCACCAGCAGAGCCCCGGGAAGGAAGGAGACCCAGTACTTC
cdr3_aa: CATSRAPGRKETQYF

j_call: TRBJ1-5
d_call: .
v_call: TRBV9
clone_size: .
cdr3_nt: TGTGCCAGCTCCGAGGCTGGGGGGGGCAATCAGCCCCAGCATTTT
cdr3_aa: CASSEAGGGNQPQHF

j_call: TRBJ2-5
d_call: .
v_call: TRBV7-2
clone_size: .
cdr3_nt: TGTGCCAGCAGCATGAACCAAGAGACCCAGTACTTC
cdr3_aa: CASSMNQETQYF

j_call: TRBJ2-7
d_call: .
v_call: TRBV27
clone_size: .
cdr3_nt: TGTGCCAGCAGTTTAGCGGGAAGTAACTACGAGCAGTACTTC
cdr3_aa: CASSLAGSNYEQYF

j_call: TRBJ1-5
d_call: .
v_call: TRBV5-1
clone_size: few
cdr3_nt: TGCGCCAGCAGCTTGGAGGGACGGGTTAATCAGCCCCAGCATTTT
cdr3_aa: CASSLEGRVNQPQHF

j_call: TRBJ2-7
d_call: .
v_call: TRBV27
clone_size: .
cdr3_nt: TGTGCCAGCAGTCCGGGACCCGGGAGCCCGGGGGATTACTTC
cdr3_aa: CASSPGPGSPGDYF

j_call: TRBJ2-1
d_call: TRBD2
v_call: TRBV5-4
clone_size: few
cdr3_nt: TGTGCCAGCAGCTTCGCACTAGCGGAAAACAATGAGCAGTTCTTC
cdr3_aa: CASSFALAENNEQFF

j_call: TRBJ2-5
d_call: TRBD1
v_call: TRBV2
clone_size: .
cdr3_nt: TGTGCCAGCAGCCTACAGGGGGCCCAAGAGACCCAGTACTTC
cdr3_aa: CASSLQGAQETQYF

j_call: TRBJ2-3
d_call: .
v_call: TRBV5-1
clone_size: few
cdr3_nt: TGCGCCAGCAGCTTTAACACGGTGGGATCAGATACGCAGTATTTT
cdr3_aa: CASSFNTVGSDTQYF

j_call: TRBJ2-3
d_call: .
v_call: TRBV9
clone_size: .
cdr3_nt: TGTGCCAGCAGCGTAGGATCAGATACGCAGTATTTT
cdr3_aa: CASSVGSDTQYF

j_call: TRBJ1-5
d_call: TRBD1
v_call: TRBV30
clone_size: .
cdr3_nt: TGTGCCTGGAGTCCTAAGGGGGCTCAGCCCCAGCATTTT
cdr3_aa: CAWSPKGAQPQHF